This TCR beta chain was identified in a study of CD8 T cells in ankylosing spondylitis. Study-wide findings and caveats: Ankylosing spondylitis blood seemed to carry a telltale TCR beta motif made of several highly homologous variants.

This clonotype has just a few counts. The antigen is unknown. In TCRdb, the 5' RACE reads were re-called with MiXCR into one record per CDR3 protein. The sample carries just under 350,000 distinct CDR3 sequences, roughly 14% recorded once. Sequencing input: blood, either unsorted or a sorted T cell fraction (not recorded which). The source is a male donor with ankylosing spondylitis or in good health (not recorded which).

The CDR3 nucleotides read TGCGCCAGCAGCTTAAGCGGGGGTGACAAAAACATTCAGTACTTC. Amino acid sequence: CASSLSGGDKNIQYF. This rearrangement joins TRBV5-1 to TRBJ2-4; 8 bases fit TRBD2. Germline V lookup: CDR1 SGHRS, CDR2 YFSETQ. CDR3 length: 15 amino acids. V dropped 2 bases and J dropped 3; count of bases not matched to a gene: 4.